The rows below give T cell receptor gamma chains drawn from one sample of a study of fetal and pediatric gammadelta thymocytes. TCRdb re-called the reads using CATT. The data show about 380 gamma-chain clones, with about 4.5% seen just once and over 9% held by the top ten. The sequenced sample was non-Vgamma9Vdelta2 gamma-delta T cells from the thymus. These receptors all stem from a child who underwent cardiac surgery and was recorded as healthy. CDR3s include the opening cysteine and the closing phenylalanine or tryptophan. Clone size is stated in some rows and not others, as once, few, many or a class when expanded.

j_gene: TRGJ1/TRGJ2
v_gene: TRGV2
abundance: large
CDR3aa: CATWDGPDKKLF
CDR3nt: TGTGCCACCTGGGACGGGCCCGACAAGAAACTCTTT

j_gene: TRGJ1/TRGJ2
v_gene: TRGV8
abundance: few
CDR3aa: CATWDRPDRYYMKLF
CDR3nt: TGTGCCACCTGGGATCGCCCAGATAGATATTATATGAAACTCTTT

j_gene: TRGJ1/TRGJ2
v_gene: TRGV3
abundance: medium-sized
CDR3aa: CATWTAYYKKLF
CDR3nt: TGTGCCACCTGGACAGCCTATTATAAGAAACTCTTT

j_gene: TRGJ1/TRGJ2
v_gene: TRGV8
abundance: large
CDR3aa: CATWDFSYYKKLF
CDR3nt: TGTGCCACCTGGGATTTCTCTTATTATAAGAAACTCTTT

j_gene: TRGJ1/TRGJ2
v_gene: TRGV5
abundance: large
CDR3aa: CATWVGTTYYKKLF
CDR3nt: TGTGCCACCTGGGTGGGTACCACTTATTATAAGAAACTCTTT

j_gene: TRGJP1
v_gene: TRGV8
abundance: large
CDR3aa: CATWDTRYTGWFKIF
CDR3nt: TGTGCCACCTGGGATACTAGATACACTGGTTGGTTCAAGATATTT

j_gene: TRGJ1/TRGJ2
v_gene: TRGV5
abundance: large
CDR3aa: CATWEWDYKKLF
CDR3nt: TGTGCCACCTGGGAATGGGATTATAAGAAACTCTTT

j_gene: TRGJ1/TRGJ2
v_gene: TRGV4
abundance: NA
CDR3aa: CATWDSPSNYYKKLF
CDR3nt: TGTGCCACCTGGGATTCTCCTTCGAATTATTATAAGAAACTCTTT

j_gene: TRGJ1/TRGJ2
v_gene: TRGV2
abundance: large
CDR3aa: CATWDGVKKLF
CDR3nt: TGTGCCACCTGGGACGGTGTTAAGAAACTCTTT

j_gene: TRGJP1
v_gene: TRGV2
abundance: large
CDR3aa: CATWDLPGWFKIF
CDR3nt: TGTGCCACCTGGGACCTTCCCGGTTGGTTCAAGATATTT

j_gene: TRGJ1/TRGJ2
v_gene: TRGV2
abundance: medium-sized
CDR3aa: CATWVHYKKLF
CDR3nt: TGTGCCACCTGGGTTCATTATAAGAAACTCTTT

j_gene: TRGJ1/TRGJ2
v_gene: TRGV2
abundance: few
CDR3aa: CATWDGRYMKKLF
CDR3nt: TGTGCCACCTGGGACGGGCGGTACATGAAGAAACTCTTT

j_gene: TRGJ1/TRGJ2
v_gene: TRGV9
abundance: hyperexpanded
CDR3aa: CALWEAGLIGYKKLF
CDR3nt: TGTGCCTTGTGGGAGGCCGGCCTAATTGGGTATAAGAAACTCTTT

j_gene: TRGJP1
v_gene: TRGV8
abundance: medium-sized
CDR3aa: CATWDNPNTGWFKIF
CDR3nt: TGTGCCACCTGGGATAACCCCAACACTGGTTGGTTCAAGATATTT

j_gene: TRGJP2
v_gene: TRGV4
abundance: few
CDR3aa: CATWDGRGDWIKTF
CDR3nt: TGTGCCACCTGGGATGGGCGGGGTGATTGGATCAAGACGTTT

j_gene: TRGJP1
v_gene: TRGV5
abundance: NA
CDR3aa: CATWDRRATGWFKIF
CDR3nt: TGTGCCACCTGGGACAGGCGAGCCACTGGTTGGTTCAAGATATTT

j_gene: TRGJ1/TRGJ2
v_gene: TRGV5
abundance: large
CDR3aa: CATWDRPHYKKLF
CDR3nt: TGTGCCACCTGGGACAGGCCGCATTATAAGAAACTCTTT

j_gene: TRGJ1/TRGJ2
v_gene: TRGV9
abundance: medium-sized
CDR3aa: CALWEARLFGKLF
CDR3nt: TGTGCCTTGTGGGAGGCGCGCCTTTTTGGGAAACTCTTT

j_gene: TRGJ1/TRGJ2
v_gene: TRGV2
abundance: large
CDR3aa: CATWDGPYYKKLF
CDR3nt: TGTGCCACCTGGGACGGGCCCTATTATAAGAAACTCTTT

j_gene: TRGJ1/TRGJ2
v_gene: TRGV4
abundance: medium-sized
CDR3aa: CATWDGPWAARKLF
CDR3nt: TGTGCCACCTGGGATGGGCCCTGGGCAGCCAGGAAACTCTTT

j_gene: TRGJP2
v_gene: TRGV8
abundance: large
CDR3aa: CATWDFSSDWIKTF
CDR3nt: TGTGCCACCTGGGATTTCAGTAGTGATTGGATCAAGACGTTT

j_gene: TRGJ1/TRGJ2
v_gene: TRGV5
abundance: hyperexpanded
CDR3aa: CATWDWYYKKLF
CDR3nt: TGTGCCACCTGGGACTGGTATTATAAGAAACTCTTT

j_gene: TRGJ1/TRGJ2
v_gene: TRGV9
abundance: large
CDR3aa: CALWEWEAYYKKLF
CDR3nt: TGTGCCTTGTGGGAGTGGGAGGCTTATTATAAGAAACTCTTT

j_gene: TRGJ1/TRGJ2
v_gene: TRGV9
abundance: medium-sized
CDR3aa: CALWEVQSVEKRKLF
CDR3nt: TGTGCCTTGTGGGAGGTGCAATCCGTGGAAAAAAGGAAACTCTTT

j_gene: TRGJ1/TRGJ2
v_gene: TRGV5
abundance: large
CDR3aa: CATWDSANYYKKLF
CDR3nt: TGTGCCACCTGGGACAGCGCGAATTATTATAAGAAACTCTTT

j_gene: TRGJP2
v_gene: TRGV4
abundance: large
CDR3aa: CATWFSSSDWIKTF
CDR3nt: TGTGCCACCTGGTTTTCTAGTAGTGATTGGATCAAGACGTTT

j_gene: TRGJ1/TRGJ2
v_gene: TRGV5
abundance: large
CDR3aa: CATWDSTNYYKKLF
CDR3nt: TGTGCCACCTGGGACAGTACGAATTATTATAAGAAACTCTTT

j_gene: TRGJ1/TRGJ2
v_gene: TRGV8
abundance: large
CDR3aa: CATWDIRRFYYKKLF
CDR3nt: TGTGCCACCTGGGATATAAGGCGTTTTTATTATAAGAAACTCTTT

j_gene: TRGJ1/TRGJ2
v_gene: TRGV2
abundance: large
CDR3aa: CATWDEDKKLF
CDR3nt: TGTGCCACCTGGGACGAGGATAAGAAACTCTTT

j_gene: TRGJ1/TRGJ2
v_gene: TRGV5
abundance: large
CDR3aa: CATWANTYYKKLF
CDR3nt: TGTGCCACCTGGGCGAATACTTATTATAAGAAACTCTTT

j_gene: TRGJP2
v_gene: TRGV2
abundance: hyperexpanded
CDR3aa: CATSDWIKTF
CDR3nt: TGTGCCACCAGTGATTGGATCAAGACGTTT

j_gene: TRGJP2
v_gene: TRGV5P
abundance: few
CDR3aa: CATWGGGWIKTF
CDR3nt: TGTGCCACCTGGGGGGGGGGGTGGATCAAGACGTTT

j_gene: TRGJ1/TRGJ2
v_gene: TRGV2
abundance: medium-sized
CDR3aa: CATWDGYLGSKKLF
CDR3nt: TGTGCCACCTGGGACGGGTACCTAGGGAGTAAGAAACTCTTT

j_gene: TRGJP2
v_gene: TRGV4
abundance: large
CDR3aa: CATWDGRDWIKTF
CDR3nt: TGTGCCACCTGGGATGGACGTGATTGGATCAAGACGTTT

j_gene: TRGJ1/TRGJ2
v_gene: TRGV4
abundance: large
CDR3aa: CATWEYYYKKLF
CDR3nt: TGTGCCACCTGGGAATATTATTATAAGAAACTCTTT

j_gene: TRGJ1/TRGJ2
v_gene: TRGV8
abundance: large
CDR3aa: CATWGHYYKKLF
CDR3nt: TGTGCCACCTGGGGACATTATTATAAGAAACTCTTT

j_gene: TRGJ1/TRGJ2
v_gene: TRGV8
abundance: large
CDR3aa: CATWDRPDRYYKKLF
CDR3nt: TGTGCCACCTGGGATCGCCCAGATAGATATTATAAGAAACTCTTT

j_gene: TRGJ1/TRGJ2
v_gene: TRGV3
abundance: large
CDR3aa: CATWDGQGNYKKLF
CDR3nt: TGTGCCACCTGGGACGGGCAGGGTAATTATAAGAAACTCTTT

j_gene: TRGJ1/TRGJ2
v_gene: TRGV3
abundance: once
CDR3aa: CATWDRLVLF
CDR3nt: TGTGCCACCTGGGACAGGCTAGTACTCTTT

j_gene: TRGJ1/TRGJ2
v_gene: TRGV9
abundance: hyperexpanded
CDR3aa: CALWEVPYYKKLF
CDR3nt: TGTGCCTTGTGGGAGGTCCCCTATTATAAGAAACTCTTT

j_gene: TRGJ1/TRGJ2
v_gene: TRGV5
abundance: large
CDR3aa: CATWDTSFGYKKLF
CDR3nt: TGTGCCACCTGGGACACGTCGTTTGGTTATAAGAAACTCTTT

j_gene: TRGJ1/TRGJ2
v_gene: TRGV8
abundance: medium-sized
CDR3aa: CATWERYYYKKLF
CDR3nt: TGTGCCACCTGGGAGAGGTATTATTATAAGAAACTCTTT

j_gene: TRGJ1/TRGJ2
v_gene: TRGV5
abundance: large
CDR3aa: CATWDSHLKKLF
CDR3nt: TGTGCCACCTGGGACAGCCACCTTAAGAAACTCTTT